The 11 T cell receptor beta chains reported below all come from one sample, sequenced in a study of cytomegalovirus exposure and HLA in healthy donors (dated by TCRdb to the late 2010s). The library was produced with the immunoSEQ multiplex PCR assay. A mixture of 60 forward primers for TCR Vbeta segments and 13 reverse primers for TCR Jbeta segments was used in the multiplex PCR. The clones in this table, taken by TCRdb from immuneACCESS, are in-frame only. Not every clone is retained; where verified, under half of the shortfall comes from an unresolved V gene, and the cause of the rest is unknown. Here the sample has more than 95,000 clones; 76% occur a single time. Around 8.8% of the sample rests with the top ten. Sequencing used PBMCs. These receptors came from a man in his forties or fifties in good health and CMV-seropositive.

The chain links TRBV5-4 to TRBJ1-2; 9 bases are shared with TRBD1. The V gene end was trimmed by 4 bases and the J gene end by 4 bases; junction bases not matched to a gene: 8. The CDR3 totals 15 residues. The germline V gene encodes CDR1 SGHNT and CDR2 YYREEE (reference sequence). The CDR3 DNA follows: TGTGCCAGCAGCCCTACAGGGGGCCTCGGCTATGGCTACACCTTC. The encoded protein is CASSPTGGLGYGYTF.

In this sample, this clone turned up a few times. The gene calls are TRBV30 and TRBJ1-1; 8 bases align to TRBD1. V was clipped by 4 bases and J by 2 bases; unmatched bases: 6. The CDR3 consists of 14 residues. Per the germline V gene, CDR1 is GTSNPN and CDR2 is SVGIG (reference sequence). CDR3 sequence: CAWTLTGGNTEAFF. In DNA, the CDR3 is TGTGCCTGGACATTAACAGGGGGTAACACTGAAGCTTTCTTT.

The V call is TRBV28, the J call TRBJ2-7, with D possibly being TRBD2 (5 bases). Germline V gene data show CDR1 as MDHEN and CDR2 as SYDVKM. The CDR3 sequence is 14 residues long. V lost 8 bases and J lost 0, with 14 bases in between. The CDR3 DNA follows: TGTGCCAGCGTATCTGAGGGTTACTCCTACGAGCAGTACTTC. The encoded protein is CASVSEGYSYEQYF. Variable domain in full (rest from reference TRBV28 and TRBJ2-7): DVKVTQSSRYLVKRTGEKVFLECVQDMDHENMFWYRQDPGLGLRLIYFSYDVKMKEKGDIPEGYSVSREKKERFSLILESASTNQTSMYLCASVSEGYSYEQYFGPGTRLTVT.

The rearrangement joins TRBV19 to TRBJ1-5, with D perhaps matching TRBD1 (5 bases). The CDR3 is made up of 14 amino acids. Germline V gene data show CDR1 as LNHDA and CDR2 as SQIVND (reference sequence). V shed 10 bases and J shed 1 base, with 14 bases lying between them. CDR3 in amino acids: CATGDWSSNQPQHF. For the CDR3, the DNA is TGTGCCACCGGGGACTGGTCAAGCAATCAGCCCCAGCATTTT.

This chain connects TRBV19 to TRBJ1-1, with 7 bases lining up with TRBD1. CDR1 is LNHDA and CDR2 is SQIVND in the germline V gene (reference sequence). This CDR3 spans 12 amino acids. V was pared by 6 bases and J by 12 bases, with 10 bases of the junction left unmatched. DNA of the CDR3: TGTGCCAGTAGGGACCCCGGACAGGCCACTTTCTTT. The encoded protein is CASRDPGQATFF.

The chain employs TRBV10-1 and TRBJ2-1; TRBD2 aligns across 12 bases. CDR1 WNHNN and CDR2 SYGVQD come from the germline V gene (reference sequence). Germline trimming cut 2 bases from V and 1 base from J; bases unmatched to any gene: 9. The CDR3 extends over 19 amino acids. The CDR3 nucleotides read TGCGCCAGCAGTGAGAAGGCTAGCGGGGGGGGCAATTCCTACAATGAGCAGTTCTTC. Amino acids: CASSEKASGGGNSYNEQFF.

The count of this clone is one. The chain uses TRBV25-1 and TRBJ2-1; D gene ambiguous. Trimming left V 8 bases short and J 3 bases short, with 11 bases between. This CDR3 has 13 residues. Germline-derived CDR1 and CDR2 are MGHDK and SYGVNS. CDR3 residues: CASSGPHYNEQFF. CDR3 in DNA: TGTGCCAGCTCCGGTCCCCACTACAATGAGCAGTTCTTC.

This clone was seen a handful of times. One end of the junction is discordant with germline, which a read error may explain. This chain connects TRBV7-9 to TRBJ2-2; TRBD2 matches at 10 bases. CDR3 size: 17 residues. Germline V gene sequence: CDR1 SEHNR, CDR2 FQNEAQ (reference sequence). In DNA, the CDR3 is TGTTCCAGCAGCTTAATGCTAGCGGGGGTGAACACCGGGGAGCTGTTTTTT. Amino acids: CSSSLMLAGVNTGELFF.

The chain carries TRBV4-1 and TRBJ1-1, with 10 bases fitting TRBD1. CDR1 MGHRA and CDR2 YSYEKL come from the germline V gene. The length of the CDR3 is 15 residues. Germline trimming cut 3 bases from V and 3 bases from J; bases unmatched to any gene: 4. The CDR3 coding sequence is TGCGCCAGCAGCCAGAGACAGGGGGCTGACACTGAAGCTTTCTTT. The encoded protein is CASSQRQGADTEAFF.

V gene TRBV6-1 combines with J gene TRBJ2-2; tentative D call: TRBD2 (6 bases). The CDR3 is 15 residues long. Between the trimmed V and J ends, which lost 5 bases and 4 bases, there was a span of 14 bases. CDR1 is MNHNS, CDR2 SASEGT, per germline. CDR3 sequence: CASSKSEGSTGELFF. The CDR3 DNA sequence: TGTGCCAGCAGTAAGTCGGAGGGGTCCACCGGGGAGCTGTTTTTT.

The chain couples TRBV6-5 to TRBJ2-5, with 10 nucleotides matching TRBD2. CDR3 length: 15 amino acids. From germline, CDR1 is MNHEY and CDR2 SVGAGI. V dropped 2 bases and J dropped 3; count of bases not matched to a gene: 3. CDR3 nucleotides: TGTGCCAGCAGTTACGGGCTAGCGGGGGAAGAGACCCAGTACTTC. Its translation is CASSYGLAGEETQYF.